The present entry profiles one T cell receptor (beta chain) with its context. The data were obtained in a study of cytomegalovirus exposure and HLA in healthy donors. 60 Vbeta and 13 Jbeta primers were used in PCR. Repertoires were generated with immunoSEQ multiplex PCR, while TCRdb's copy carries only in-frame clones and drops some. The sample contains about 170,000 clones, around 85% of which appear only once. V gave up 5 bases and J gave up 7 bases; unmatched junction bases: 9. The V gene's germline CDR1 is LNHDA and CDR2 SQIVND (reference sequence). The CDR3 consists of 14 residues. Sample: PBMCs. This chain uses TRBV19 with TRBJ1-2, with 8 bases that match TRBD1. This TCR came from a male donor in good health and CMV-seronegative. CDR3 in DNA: TGTGCCAGTAGTGGCTTCGGACAGGGAAGTGGCTACACCTTC. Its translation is CASSGFGQGSGYTF.